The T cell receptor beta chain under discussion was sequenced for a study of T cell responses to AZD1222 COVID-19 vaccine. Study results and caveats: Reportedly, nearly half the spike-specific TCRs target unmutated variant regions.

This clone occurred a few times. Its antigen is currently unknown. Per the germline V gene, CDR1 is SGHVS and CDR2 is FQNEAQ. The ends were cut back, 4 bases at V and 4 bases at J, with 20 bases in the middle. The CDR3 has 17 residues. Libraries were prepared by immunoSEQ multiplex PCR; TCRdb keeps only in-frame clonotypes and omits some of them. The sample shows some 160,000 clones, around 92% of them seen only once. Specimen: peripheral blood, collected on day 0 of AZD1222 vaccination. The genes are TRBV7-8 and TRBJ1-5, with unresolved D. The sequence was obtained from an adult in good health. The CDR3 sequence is CASSSKGGVGWNQPQHF. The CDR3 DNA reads TGTGCCAGCAGCTCGAAGGGTGGGGTGGGGTGGAATCAGCCCCAGCATTTT.